This T cell receptor (beta chain) emerged from a study of cytomegalovirus exposure and HLA in healthy donors. The overall study: Most genotyped donors, around 78% of 300 to 400, had Caucasian-associated genetic ancestry. Study findings and constraints: Several of the most significant clusters appeared, in a later analysis, to be linked to common viral pathogens. Among donors in an Asian-associated ancestry cluster, a later analysis reportedly found fewer N-insertions than the roughly 680-donor mean.

With respect to this clone: Antigen specificity is unknown.

Use of 60 Vbeta and 13 Jbeta primers characterized the PCR. Clones were sequenced by immunoSEQ multiplex PCR, and TCRdb holds only the in-frame ones, with some missing. Of approximately 280,000 clones listed, 70% to 90% are singletons. Among the donors, all were healthy bone marrow donors. Sequencing used PBMCs. This receptor was identified in a man aged 35-49 years in good health and CMV-seropositive.

CDR3 nucleotides: TGTGCCAGCAGCTTGGTTGTGACACTTTACGAGCAGTACTTC. Its translation is CASSLVVTLYEQYF. The chain links TRBV5-5 to TRBJ2-7; D is unresolved. This CDR3 region has 14 residues. Trimming stripped 0 bases from V and 4 bases from J, with 11 bases between. Germline V gives CDR1 SGHKS, CDR2 YYEKEE (reference sequence).